This TCR beta chain originates from a study of shared clonotypes between healthy human individuals. An even split of each subset's genomic DNA across several immunoSEQ plates was performed. Authors' processing steps: ImmunoSEQ junction-only sequences lacked quality scores, so their filtering differed. The assay was immunoSEQ multiplex PCR, and TCRdb's table has in-frame clones only and misses some. V, J and clone size are those of that table, while D and trimming were read from the DNA. The sample records around 990,000 clones, about 72% being singletons. Trimming took off 1 base at V and 7 bases at J, with 8 bases between the two ends. Per the germline V gene, CDR1 is SGHNT and CDR2 is YYREEE (reference sequence). The CDR3 has 12 amino acids.

The specimen sequenced was memory CD4+ T cells from PBMCs. Subset reported: CD45RA-negative fraction. The chain couples TRBV5-4 to TRBJ1-2, with D unresolved. The source is a man between 18 and 29 years old in good health. Some clones in this sample may be carry-over from other donors' samples. The CDR3, as DNA: TGTGCCAGCAGCTTGCTACAAGGTGGCTACACCTTC. Protein sequence: CASSLLQGGYTF.